Below are 31 T cell receptor beta chains sequenced from a single sample in a study of OX40 agonist ivuxolimab in advanced cancers. Produced via immunoSEQ multiplex PCR; TCRdb's table is partial and in-frame only. The data hold around 50,000 clones, with 88% observed a single time. This specimen consisted of CD4+ or CD8+ T cells sorted from blood, obtained in a trial of the OX40 agonist ivuxolimab. These receptors came from an adult with an advanced solid tumor such as melanoma, head and neck, liver or kidney cancer.

CDR3: CASSSPRDHYSNQPQHF. In nucleotides, the CDR3 is TGTGCCAGCAGTTCCCCCAGGGATCATTATAGCAATCAGCCCCAGCATTTT. This chain uses TRBV28 with TRBJ1-5; D may be TRBD1 (5 bases). Trimming took off 4 bases at V and 0 bases at J, with 16 bases between the two ends. Per germline, CDR1 MDHEN and CDR2 SYDVKM. The CDR3 has 17 amino acids.

The rearrangement joins TRBV7-9 to TRBJ2-7; 8 bases are a match to TRBD1. CDR3 length equals 15 residues. V was pared by 6 bases and J by 1 base, with 8 bases of the junction left unmatched. Germline CDR1 SEHNR, CDR2 FQNEAQ (reference sequence). The CDR3 DNA is TGTGCCAGCAGATCCCGGGACAGGCCGTCCTACGAGCAGTACTTC. Amino acids: CASRSRDRPSYEQYF.

The chain employs TRBV7-9 and TRBJ2-7, with D uncertain. The CDR3 length is 12 residues. V dropped 1 base and J dropped 3 bases, with 4 bases sitting between them. From germline, CDR1 is SEHNR and CDR2 FQNEAQ (reference sequence). The CDR3 DNA reads TGTGCCAGCAGCTTAGACTACTACGAGCAGTACTTC. Encoded protein: CASSLDYYEQYF.

The J gene is TRBJ1-3, the V gene TRBV5-1, with a weak D call TRBD1 (6 bases). This CDR3 region has 16 residues. CDR1 SGHRS and CDR2 YFSETQ come from the germline V gene. V dropped 0 bases and J dropped 1 base, with 11 bases sitting between them. CDR3 nucleotides: TGCGCCAGCAGCTTGGAGGGGGAAGGATCTGGAAACACCATATATTTT. This sequence encodes CASSLEGEGSGNTIYF.

The chain carries TRBV7-9 and TRBJ2-1; D is tentatively TRBD1 or TRBD2 (5 bases each). V lost 5 bases, J lost 0 bases, and 11 bases lay in between. Per germline, CDR1 SEHNR and CDR2 FQNEAQ (reference sequence). This CDR3 is built from 15 residues. In DNA form, the CDR3 reads TGTGCCAGCAGCGAGGGACCGTCCTCCTACAATGAGCAGTTCTTC. As protein: CASSEGPSSYNEQFF.

The chain couples TRBV18 to TRBJ2-1; D remains unclear. The CDR3 spans 13 residues. V lost 3 bases and J 7 bases, leaving 10 bases between the germline ends. Germline CDR1 KGHSH, CDR2 LQKENI. CDR3: CASSPKVINEQFF. The CDR3, as DNA: TGTGCCAGCTCACCGAAGGTAATTAATGAGCAGTTCTTC. The entire variable domain, with the rest obtained from reference TRBV18 and TRBJ2-1, is as follows: NAGVMQNPRHLVRRRGQEARLRCSPMKGHSHVYWYRQLPEEGLKFMVYLQKENIIDESGMPKERFSAEFPKEGPSILRIQQVVRGDSAAYFCASSPKVINEQFFGPGTRLTVL.

The chain employs TRBV18 and TRBJ2-5, with D unclear. From germline, CDR1 is KGHSH and CDR2 LQKENI. The CDR3 loop spans 12 amino acids. The V end lost 3 bases, the J end lost 2 bases, and 4 bases lay between the germline ends. CDR3 sequence: CASSPPQETQYF. In nucleotides, the CDR3 is TGTGCCAGCTCACCTCCACAAGAGACCCAGTACTTC. Supplemented by reference TRBV18 and TRBJ2-5, the full variable domain reads NAGVMQNPRHLVRRRGQEARLRCSPMKGHSHVYWYRQLPEEGLKFMVYLQKENIIDESGMPKERFSAEFPKEGPSILRIQQVVRGDSAAYFCASSPPQETQYFGPGTRLLVL.

The chain's CDR3 is CASSLRRDEQYF. As DNA, the CDR3 is TGTGCCAGCAGCTTAAGAAGGGACGAGCAGTACTTC. The chain recombines TRBV7-9 with TRBJ2-7; no clear D gene. Germline CDR1 SEHNR, CDR2 FQNEAQ (reference sequence). The CDR3 length is 12 residues. The V gene lost 2 bases and the J gene lost 5 bases, with 7 bases spanning the gap.

The chain joins TRBV7-7 to TRBJ2-7; D perhaps matches TRBD1 (7 bases). Trimming took 0 bases from V and 5 from J, leaving 17 bases between them. Per germline, CDR1 SSHAT and CDR2 FNYEAQ (reference sequence). The CDR3 covers 16 residues. CDR3 residues: CASSLAPGGGRHEQYF. CDR3 nucleotides: TGTGCCAGCAGCTTAGCCCCAGGGGGAGGTCGCCACGAGCAGTACTTC.

This sequence joins TRBV19 and TRBJ2-3, with D perhaps assigned TRBD1 or TRBD2 (5 bases each). Germline loops: CDR1 LNHDA, CDR2 SQIVND (reference sequence). Deletions cut 3 bases from V and 6 bases from J, with 10 bases between. The CDR3 length is 13 residues. The CDR3 region is CASSMGEGDTQYF. The DNA for the CDR3 is TGTGCCAGTAGTATGGGAGAGGGGGATACGCAGTATTTT.

This clone appeared a few times. V gene TRBV5-4 combines with J gene TRBJ1-1; D unclear. The CDR3 sequence is 14 residues long. Germline V lookup: CDR1 SGHNT, CDR2 YYREEE (reference sequence). Trimming cost V 5 bases and J 1 base, with 12 bases left between them. CDR3 nucleotide sequence: TGTGCCAGCAGGAAATGGCAGACGAACACTGAAGCTTTCTTT. Translated: CASRKWQTNTEAFF. The whole variable domain, remainder taken from reference TRBV5-4 and TRBJ1-1, is ETGVTQSPTHLIKTRGQQVTLRCSSQSGHNTVSWYQQALGQGPQFIFQYYREEENGRGNFPPRFSGLQFPNYSSELNVNALELDDSALYLCASRKWQTNTEAFFGQGTRLTVV.

Here the CDR3 reads CASSPRRAGVETQYF. As DNA, the CDR3 is TGTGCCAGCAGCCCAAGACGGGCGGGAGTGGAGACCCAGTACTTC. V usage is TRBV11-1 and J usage is TRBJ2-5; 7 bases are shared with TRBD2. CDR3 length: 15 amino acids. Germline V gives CDR1 SGHAT, CDR2 FQDESV (reference sequence). The ends lost 5 bases at V and 5 bases at J; junction bases unmatched: 11.

The chain uses TRBV7-3 and TRBJ2-5; D ambiguous. The J call may be wrong; the DNA end is better matched by TRBJ2-7. CDR1 is SGHTA, CDR2 FQGTGA, per germline. The CDR3 is 13 amino acids. The CDR3 loop is CASSFGEWGEQYF. In DNA, the CDR3 is TGTGCCAGCAGCTTTGGGGAATGGGGCGAGCAGTACTTC.

This chain uses TRBV5-1 with TRBJ2-5, with D hard to call. V gave up 7 bases and J gave up 1 base, with 5 bases separating them. The CDR3 has 11 amino acids. Germline lookup yields CDR1 SGHRS and CDR2 YFSETQ. DNA for the CDR3: TGCGCCAGCGGCCTCCAAGAGACCCAGTACTTC. Its protein is CASGLQETQYF.

The chain joins TRBV29-1 to TRBJ2-6, with D maybe TRBD1 (6 bases). V dropped 2 bases and J dropped 2 bases, with 13 bases sitting between them. CDR1 is SQVTM, CDR2 ANQGSEA, per germline. This CDR3 is 16 amino acids long. For the CDR3, the DNA is TGCAGCGTTGAATTGCTTAACAGGGCTGGGGCCAACGTCCTGACTTTC. It translates to CSVELLNRAGANVLTF.

This chain joins TRBV28 and TRBJ1-4; D is uncertain. The V end lost 6 bases, the J end lost 5 bases, and 16 bases lay between the germline ends. The CDR3 consists of 15 residues. CDR1 MDHEN and CDR2 SYDVKM come from the germline V gene. The chain's CDR3 is CASRTPGIANEKLFF. As DNA, the CDR3 is TGTGCCAGCAGGACACCGGGGATAGCAAATGAAAAACTGTTTTTT.

This clone was seen only once. The chain is built from TRBV7-9 and TRBJ2-2, with a tentative D call TRBD2 (6 bases). The germline gives CDR1 SEHNR, CDR2 FQNEAQ (reference sequence). This CDR3 has 14 amino acids. The ends were cut back, 4 bases at V and 6 bases at J, with 12 bases in the middle. The CDR3 coding sequence is TGTGCCAGCAGCTCCTGGAGGGGACCCGGGGAGCTGTTTTTT. It specifies CASSSWRGPGELFF.

The chain has TRBV28 and TRBJ2-3; D unresolved. V was shortened by 6 bases and J by 4 bases, with 5 bases between the two germline ends. Germline lookup yields CDR1 MDHEN and CDR2 SYDVKM. CDR3 length equals 11 residues. CDR3 loop: CASRESDTQYF. The CDR3 DNA is TGTGCCAGCAGAGAATCAGATACGCAGTATTTT. The variable domain in full, completed from reference TRBV28 and TRBJ2-3, reads DVKVTQSSRYLVKRTGEKVFLECVQDMDHENMFWYRQDPGLGLRLIYFSYDVKMKEKGDIPEGYSVSREKKERFSLILESASTNQTSMYLCASRESDTQYFGPGTRLTVL.

This clone was found a few times. This rearrangement joins TRBV6-6 to TRBJ1-5; D unclear. Germline V gene data show CDR1 as MNHNY and CDR2 as SVGAGI (reference sequence). This CDR3 comprises 13 residues. Deletions cut 2 bases from V and 7 bases from J, with 9 bases between. CDR3 protein: CASSYGEWQPQHF. The CDR3 nucleotides are TGTGCCAGCAGTTACGGGGAATGGCAGCCCCAGCATTTT.

The genes are TRBV5-1 and TRBJ2-7; D perhaps matches TRBD1 (6 bases). The V and J ends lost 0 bases and 4 bases respectively, with 23 bases between them. Germline CDR1 SGHRS, CDR2 YFSETQ. This CDR3 region has 18 residues. The chain's CDR3 is CASSLGPPGAYNPYEQYF. In DNA form, the CDR3 reads TGCGCCAGCAGCTTGGGCCCCCCAGGGGCGTACAACCCATACGAGCAGTACTTC.

V and J are TRBV10-3 and TRBJ2-3; D is uncertain. The CDR3 sequence is 12 residues long. Germline V gene lookup returns CDR1 ENHRY and CDR2 SYGVKD. Deletions cut 7 bases from V and 5 bases from J, with 10 bases between. CDR3 DNA: TGTGCCATCAAAGAATCACTAGATACGCAGTATTTT. Protein product: CAIKESLDTQYF.

The chain carries TRBV6-6 and TRBJ2-1; no firm D call. Germline CDR1 is MNHNY and CDR2 is SVGAGI (reference sequence). The V end was cut by 0 bases, the J end by 9 bases, with 9 bases between. This CDR3 region has 13 residues. The CDR3 sequence is CASSYSYRSEQFF. The CDR3 DNA reads as TGTGCCAGCAGTTACTCGTATCGGAGTGAGCAGTTCTTC.

This sequence joins TRBV19 and TRBJ2-7; D not resolved. Germline V lookup: CDR1 LNHDA, CDR2 SQIVND (reference sequence). The CDR3 totals 15 residues. The ends were cut back, 4 bases at V and 1 base at J, with 14 bases in the middle. This chain's CDR3 is CASSRRGGSSYEQYF. The CDR3 DNA reads as TGTGCCAGTAGTAGGAGAGGTGGGTCGTCCTACGAGCAGTACTTC.

CDR3 protein: CASATGKETQYF. The CDR3 DNA sequence: TGCGCCAGCGCAACAGGGAAAGAGACCCAGTACTTC. The rearrangement joins TRBV5-1 to TRBJ2-5, with D perhaps matching TRBD1 (6 bases). CDR3 size: 12 residues. Germline V gene data show CDR1 as SGHRS and CDR2 as YFSETQ. V was trimmed by 7 bases and J by 3 bases, leaving 10 bases between them.

This chain connects TRBV5-5 to TRBJ2-2; D is uncertain. The CDR3 runs to 14 residues. Germline loops: CDR1 SGHKS, CDR2 YYEKEE (reference sequence). V was pared by 1 base and J by 2 bases, with 6 bases between. The CDR3 is CASSLQVNTGELFF. CDR3 in DNA: TGTGCCAGCAGCTTGCAGGTCAACACCGGGGAGCTGTTTTTT. Filled out from reference TRBV5-5 and TRBJ2-2, the complete variable domain reads DAGVTQSPTHLIKTRGQQVTLRCSPISGHKSVSWYQQVLGQGPQFIFQYYEKEERGRGNFPDRFSARQFPNYSSELNVNALLLGDSALYLCASSLQVNTGELFFGEGSRLTVL.

CDR3 nucleotide sequence: TGTGCCAGCAGTCCCTGGACCCCACTAGGGTCACCCCTCCACTTT. Protein product: CASSPWTPLGSPLHF. The chain combines TRBV27 with TRBJ1-6; D is undetermined. The germline V gene has CDR1 MNHEY and CDR2 SMNVEV (reference sequence). V lost 5 bases, J lost 10 bases, and 18 bases lay in between. This CDR3 has 15 amino acids.

This chain connects TRBV7-8 to TRBJ1-2; unclear D gene. Germline CDR1 reads SGHVS; CDR2 reads FQNEAQ. V was pared by 3 bases and J by 2 bases, with 7 bases between. The CDR3 has 13 amino acids. CDR3 DNA sequence: TGTGCCAGCAGCTTGAAACGAAACTATGGCTACACCTTC. Translation: CASSLKRNYGYTF.

V and J are TRBV27 and TRBJ1-2; D is unresolved. From germline, CDR1 is MNHEY and CDR2 SMNVEV (reference sequence). V dropped 5 bases and J dropped 2 bases, with 12 bases sitting between them. The CDR3 extends over 14 amino acids. CDR3 DNA sequence: TGTGCCAGCAGTCCCTGGGGAGGCAACTATGGCTACACCTTC. This translates into CASSPWGGNYGYTF.

The V gene is TRBV4-3, the J gene TRBJ1-2; 11 bases fit TRBD1. The CDR3 is 13 amino acids. Germline V gene data show CDR1 as LGHNA and CDR2 as YSLEER. The J segment lost 8 bases and the V segment lost 1 base, leaving 0 bases of the junction unmatched. CDR3: CASSQGTGGGYTF. The CDR3, as DNA: TGCGCCAGCAGCCAAGGGACAGGGGGCGGCTACACCTTC.

The chain has TRBV12-5 and TRBJ2-5; 8 bases match TRBD1. Per germline, CDR1 LGHNT and CDR2 FRNRAP. This CDR3 is 14 amino acids long. Losses at the gene ends were 2 bases for V and 5 bases for J; bases not matched to a gene: 4. DNA of the CDR3: TGTGCTAGTGGTTTGACCCGACAGGGGGAGACCCAGTACTTC. This sequence encodes CASGLTRQGETQYF.

In nucleotides, the CDR3 is TGTGCCAGCAGCTTAACGGTGAATAATGAAAAACTGTTTTTT. Protein: CASSLTVNNEKLFF. The V gene is TRBV7-9, the J gene TRBJ1-4; D unclear. CDR1 and CDR2 (germline): SEHNR, FQNEAQ (reference sequence). The V end was cut by 2 bases, the J end by 4 bases, with 8 bases between. The CDR3 contains 14 residues.